This T cell receptor (beta chain) is drawn from a study of early T cells in non-severe SARS-CoV-2 infection (dated by TCRdb to the early 2020s). Regarding the complete study: TCR sequencing used bulk RNA from unsorted whole blood, so alpha and beta chains could not be paired. What the research found in general, with its limitations: VDJdb matching was skewed toward anti-spike CD8 responses, so virus-specific expansions were likely underestimated and private and CD4 specificities were missed.

The study was a case-control design nested within a healthcare worker cohort in London, UK, with weekly nasopharyngeal swab PCR tests and blood sampling. Healthcare workers were enrolled in the week of the UK lockdown, from 23 to 31 March 2020, and were followed every week for up to roughly 15 weeks. There are many counts of this clonotype. Its antigen is unknown. No much larger clonotype is one base removed from it; base qualities were not supplied. Ends trimmed: V by 1 base, J by 5 bases; bases unmatched to a gene: 10. Inclusive of the bounding cysteine and phenylalanine, the CDR3 is 17 residues long. Only the CDR3 DNA is retained, 51 bases long and in frame from the first base. The library was built by means of 5' RACE. Data came from a NextSeq 500. The TCR library protocol attached unique molecular identifiers to individual cDNA molecules to correct for sequencing error and PCR bias. Both TCR alpha and beta chains were sequenced, and tight co-correlation was observed between alpha and beta sequence abundances in each sample. On the authors' methods: Decombinator V4 was used to annotate TCR sequences for V gene, J gene and CDR3. TCRs were defined as expanded if a significant change between any two time points was detected under a Poisson model with p below 0.0001. TCR abundances were normalised to the total number of TCRs sequenced per sample and were expressed as counts per million. MAIT TCRs were defined by TRAV1-2 paired with TRAJ12, TRAJ20 or TRAJ33, and iNKT TCRs by TRAV10 paired with TRAJ18. VDJdb, accessed 1 November 2021, was searched for CMV, EBV and SARS-CoV-2 annotated TCRs, excluding TCRs annotated for multiple antigens. TCRdb applied fastp at Q25 and MiXCR to the public reads, then kept only in-frame beta chains. Rows matching on CDR3 protein sequence are summarized as one entry with the most common DNA and genes. The V and J calls and clone size are TCRdb's, not the authors'. The sample yields about 80,000 distinct CDR3 sequences; around 8.7% were counted once. About 5.3% of the sample is held by the ten biggest clonotypes.

Sequencing used whole blood. The sequence was obtained from an adult who was a healthcare worker with PCR-confirmed SARS-CoV-2 infection or an uninfected control (not recorded which). The rearranged segments are TRBV12-3 or TRBV12-4 and TRBJ2-3, with TRBD2 identical over 9 junction bases. The nucleotide sequence reads TGTGCCAGCAGTTTAGGAGGAGGTAGCGGGGGCCGAGATACGCAGTATTTT. This translates into CASSLGGGSGGRDTQYF.